The sequence of this TCR beta chain was determined in a study of control samples from healthy donors and cancer patients. The data were produced by immunoSEQ multiplex PCR, yet TCRdb's version contains in-frame clones alone and is incomplete. This sample has about 79,000 clones, with 80% to 95% found just once. This CDR3 contains 13 residues. The V gene lost 7 bases and the J gene lost 6 bases, with 16 bases spanning the gap. CDR1 is LNHDA and CDR2 is SQIVND in the germline V gene (reference sequence). The sequenced material came from PBMCs. The chain has TRBV19 and TRBJ2-7, with TRBD1 as a possible D gene (7 bases). This TCR came from a woman aged 40 to 49 with lung cancer. The CDR3 region has the DNA TGTGCCAGTATGCGACAGGGAGGTTCCGAGCAGTACTTC. Protein product: CASMRQGGSEQYF.